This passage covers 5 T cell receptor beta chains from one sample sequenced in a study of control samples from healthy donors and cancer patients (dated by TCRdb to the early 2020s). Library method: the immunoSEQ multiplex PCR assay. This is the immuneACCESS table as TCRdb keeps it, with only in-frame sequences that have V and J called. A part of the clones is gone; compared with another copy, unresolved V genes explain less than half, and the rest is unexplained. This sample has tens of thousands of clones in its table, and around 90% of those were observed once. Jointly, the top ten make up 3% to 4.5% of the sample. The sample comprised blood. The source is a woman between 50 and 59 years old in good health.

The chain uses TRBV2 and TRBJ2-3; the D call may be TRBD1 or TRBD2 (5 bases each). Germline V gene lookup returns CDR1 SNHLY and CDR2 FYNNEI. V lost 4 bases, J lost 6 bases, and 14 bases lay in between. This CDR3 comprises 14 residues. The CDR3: CASSVGRIRDTQYF. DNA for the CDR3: TGTGCCAGCAGTGTGGGACGGATCAGGGATACGCAGTATTTT. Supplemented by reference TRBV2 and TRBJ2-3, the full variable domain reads EPEVTQTPSHQVTQMGQEVILRCVPISNHLYFYWYRQILGQKVEFLVSFYNNEISEKSEIFDDQFSVERPDGSNFTLKIRSTKLEDSAMYFCASSVGRIRDTQYFGPGTRLTVL.

CDR3 DNA sequence: TGTGCCAGTAGTATTCCCTCACAGGGAATCTATGGCTACACCTTC. Translation gives CASSIPSQGIYGYTF. The rearrangement joins TRBV19 to TRBJ1-2, with D possibly matching TRBD1 (6 bases). CDR3 length: 15 amino acids. Germline lookup yields CDR1 LNHDA and CDR2 SQIVND (reference sequence). The ends were cut back, 3 bases at V and 4 bases at J, with 15 bases in the middle. Complete variable domain (other parts from reference TRBV19 and TRBJ1-2): DGGITQSPKYLFRKEGQNVTLSCEQNLNHDAMYWYRQDPGQGLRLIYYSQIVNDFQKGDIAEGYSVSREKKESFPLTVTSAQKNPTAFYLCASSIPSQGIYGYTFGSGTRLTVV.

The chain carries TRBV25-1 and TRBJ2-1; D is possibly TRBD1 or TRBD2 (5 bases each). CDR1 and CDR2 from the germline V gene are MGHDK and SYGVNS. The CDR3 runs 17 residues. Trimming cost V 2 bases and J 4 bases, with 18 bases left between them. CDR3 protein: CASSELERGRTYNEQFF. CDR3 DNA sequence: TGTGCCAGCAGTGAACTAGAGAGGGGCAGGACGTACAATGAGCAGTTCTTC.

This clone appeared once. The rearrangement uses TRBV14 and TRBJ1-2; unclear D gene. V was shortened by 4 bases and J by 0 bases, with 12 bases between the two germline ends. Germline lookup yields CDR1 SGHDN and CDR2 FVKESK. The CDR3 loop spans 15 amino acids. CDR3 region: CASSRHSWPNYGYTF. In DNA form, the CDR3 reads TGTGCCAGCAGCCGCCACTCGTGGCCTAACTATGGCTACACCTTC. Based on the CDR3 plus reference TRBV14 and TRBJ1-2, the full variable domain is EAGVTQFPSHSVIEKGQTVTLRCDPISGHDNLYWYRRVMGKEIKFLLHFVKESKQDESGMPNNRFLAERTGGTYSTLKVQPAELEDSGVYFCASSRHSWPNYGYTFGSGTRLTVV.

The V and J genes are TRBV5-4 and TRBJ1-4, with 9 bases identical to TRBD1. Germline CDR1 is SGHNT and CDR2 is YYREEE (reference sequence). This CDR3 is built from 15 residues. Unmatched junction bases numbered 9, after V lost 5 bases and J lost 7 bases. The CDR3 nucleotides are TGTGCCAGCAGTGTACAGGGGGCAGGAGGTGAAAAACTGTTTTTT. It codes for CASSVQGAGGEKLFF.